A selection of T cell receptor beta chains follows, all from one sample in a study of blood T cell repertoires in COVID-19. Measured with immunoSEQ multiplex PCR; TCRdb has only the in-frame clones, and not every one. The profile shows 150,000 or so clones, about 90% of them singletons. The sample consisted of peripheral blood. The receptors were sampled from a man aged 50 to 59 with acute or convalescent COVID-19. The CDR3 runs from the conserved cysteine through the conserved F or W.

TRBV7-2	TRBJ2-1	CASTLRGGSYNEQFF
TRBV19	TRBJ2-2	CASKRDGTGELFF
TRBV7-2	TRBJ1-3	CASSNRGSGNTIYF
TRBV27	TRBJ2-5	CASRTDSLTRTQYF
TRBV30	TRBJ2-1	CAWSTGRLAGGLESNEQFF
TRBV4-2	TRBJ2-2	CASSLLLAGGQNTGELFF
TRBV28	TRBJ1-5	CASRQGNNQPQHF
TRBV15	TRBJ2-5	CATSEAFETQYF
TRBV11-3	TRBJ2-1	CASSLTRGEQFF
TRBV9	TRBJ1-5	CASSVGGGNQPQHF
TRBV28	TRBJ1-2	CASSRQGGGYTF
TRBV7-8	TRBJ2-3	CASSLGPLTDTQYF
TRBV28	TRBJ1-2	CASSTPDRNGYTF
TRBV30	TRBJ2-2	CAWKAGNTGELFF
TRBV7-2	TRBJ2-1	CASSAGPGGDNEQFF
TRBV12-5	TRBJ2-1	CASGLVGTSGRSYNEQFF
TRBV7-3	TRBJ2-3	CASSLRSSGTDTQYF
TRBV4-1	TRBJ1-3	CASSRSDRETGNTIYF
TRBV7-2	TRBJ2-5	CASSPLTRTQYF
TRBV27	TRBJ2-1	CASRNSGGPLNNEQFF
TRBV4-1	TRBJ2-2	CASSQAAGMNTGELFF
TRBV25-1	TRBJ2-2	CASSEARGGTGELFF
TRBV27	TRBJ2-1	CASSLLGESSYNEQFF
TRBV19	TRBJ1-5	CASTTQTGGGPQHF
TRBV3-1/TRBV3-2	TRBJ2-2	CASSQEDWGELFF
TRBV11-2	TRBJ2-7	CASSLGQGAHYEQYF
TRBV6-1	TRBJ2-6	CASSETGSGANVLTF
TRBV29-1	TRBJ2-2	CSAYTPGLNTGELFF
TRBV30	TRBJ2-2	CAWSGLAGVVSGELFF
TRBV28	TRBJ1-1	CASGTGVEAFF
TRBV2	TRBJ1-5	CASSATGGYQPQHF
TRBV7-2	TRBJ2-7	CASSVQGSPYEQYF
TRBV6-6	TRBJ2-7	CASSYLRGNYEQYF
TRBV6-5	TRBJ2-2	CASRPSAGELFF
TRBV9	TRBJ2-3	CASSVAGGQVTQYF
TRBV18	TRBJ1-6	CASSPVVGDNSPLHF
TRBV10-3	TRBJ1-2	CAISVGGVGYTF
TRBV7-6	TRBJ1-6	CASSPGQGAGSPLHF
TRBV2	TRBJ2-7	CASSEQDYEQYF
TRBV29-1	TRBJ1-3	CSVEQVSGNTIYF
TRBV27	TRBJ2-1	CASSIVSSYNEQFF